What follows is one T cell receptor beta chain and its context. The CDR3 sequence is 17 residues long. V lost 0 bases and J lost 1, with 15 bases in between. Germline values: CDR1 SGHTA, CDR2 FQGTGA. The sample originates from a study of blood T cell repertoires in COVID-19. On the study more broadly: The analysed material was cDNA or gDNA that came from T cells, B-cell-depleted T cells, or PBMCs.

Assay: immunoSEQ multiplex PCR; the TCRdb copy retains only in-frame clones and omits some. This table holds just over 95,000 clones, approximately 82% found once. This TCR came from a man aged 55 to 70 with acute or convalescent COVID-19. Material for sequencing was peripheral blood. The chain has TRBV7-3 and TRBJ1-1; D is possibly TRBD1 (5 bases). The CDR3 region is CASSLTGRGAGNTEAFF. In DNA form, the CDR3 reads TGTGCCAGCAGCTTAACGGGTAGGGGCGCAGGGAACACTGAAGCTTTCTTT. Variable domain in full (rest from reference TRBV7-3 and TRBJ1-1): GAGVSQTPSNKVTEKGKYVELRCDPISGHTALYWYRQSLGQGPEFLIYFQGTGAADDSGLPNDRFFAVRPEGSVSTLKIQRTERGDSAVYLCASSLTGRGAGNTEAFFGQGTRLTVV.